Presented here are 31 T cell receptor beta chains from one specimen sequenced in a study of immune evolution from preneoplasia to lung adenocarcinoma. Measured with immunoSEQ multiplex PCR; TCRdb has only the in-frame clones, and not every one. The data hold roughly 7,800 clones, with roughly four fifths observed a single time. Sequenced: FFPE minimally invasive lung adenocarcinoma tissue. Receptors originate from a person aged 65-85 years with lung adenocarcinoma.

The V gene is TRBV7-6, the J gene TRBJ2-7; 7 bases align to TRBD1. This CDR3 is built from 15 residues. Germline trimming cut 0 bases from V and 2 bases from J; bases unmatched to any gene: 4. Per the germline V gene, CDR1 is SGHVS and CDR2 is FNYEAQ. CDR3 in amino acids: CASSLATGQTYEQYF. CDR3 DNA sequence: TGTGCCAGCAGCTTAGCAACGGGACAGACCTACGAGCAGTACTTC. Full variable domain (remainder filled in from reference TRBV7-6 and TRBJ2-7): GAGVSQSPRYKVTKRGQDVALRCDPISGHVSLYWYRQALGQGPEFLTYFNYEAQQDKSGLPNDRFSAERPEGSISTLTIQRTEQRDSAMYRCASSLATGQTYEQYFGPGTRLTVT.

The chain couples TRBV7-3 to TRBJ2-3, with 11 bases aligning to TRBD1. CDR3 size: 18 residues. V lost 3 bases to trimming and J lost 0 bases; unmatched junction nucleotides: 8. Per germline, CDR1 SGHTA and CDR2 FQGTGA. CDR3 sequence: CASSLGPRDRGSTDTQYF. The CDR3 coding sequence is TGTGCCAGCAGCTTGGGACCCCGGGACAGGGGGAGCACAGATACGCAGTATTTT.

The V call is TRBV6-6, the J call TRBJ2-5, with TRBD2 matching over 9 bases. The CDR3 has 12 residues. CDR1 is MNHNY, CDR2 SVGAGI, per germline (reference sequence). The ends lost 6 bases at V and 4 bases at J; junction bases unmatched: 0. CDR3 protein: CASRLAGETQYF. The DNA for the CDR3 is TGTGCCAGCAGACTAGCGGGAGAGACCCAGTACTTC.

The chain employs TRBV5-1 and TRBJ1-1; D uncertain. Trimming took 1 base from V and 5 from J, leaving 12 bases between them. This CDR3 comprises 14 residues. Per germline, CDR1 SGHRS and CDR2 YFSETQ. CDR3: CASSLSHSETEAFF. The CDR3 DNA reads as TGCGCCAGCAGCTTGTCGCACTCGGAAACTGAAGCTTTCTTT. The entire variable domain, with the rest obtained from reference TRBV5-1 and TRBJ1-1, is as follows: KAGVTQTPRYLIKTRGQQVTLSCSPISGHRSVSWYQQTPGQGLQFLFEYFSETQRNKGNFPGRFSGRQFSNSRSEMNVSTLELGDSALYLCASSLSHSETEAFFGQGTRLTVV.

The chain employs TRBV4-1 and TRBJ2-3; maybe TRBD2 (7 bases). There are 16 residues in the CDR3. Germline-derived CDR1 and CDR2 are MGHRA and YSYEKL. V lost 5 bases, J lost 2 bases, and 17 bases lay in between. The CDR3 bases are TGCGCCAGCAGCGGGAAGAGGGGGGGCCCCACAGATACGCAGTATTTT. It encodes CASSGKRGGPTDTQYF.

V usage is TRBV4-1 and J usage is TRBJ2-1; 9 nucleotides agree with TRBD1. The CDR3 totals 13 residues. The V segment lost 5 bases and the J segment 9 bases; nucleotides outside the gene matches: 5. The germline gives CDR1 MGHRA, CDR2 YSYEKL. The CDR3: CASSFRQGVEQFF. The CDR3 DNA is TGCGCCAGCAGCTTCCGACAGGGGGTTGAGCAGTTCTTC.

The chain employs TRBV19 and TRBJ1-1, with a tentative D call TRBD1 (6 bases). Germline V lookup: CDR1 LNHDA, CDR2 SQIVND (reference sequence). Deletions cut 5 bases from V and 4 bases from J, with 14 bases between. This CDR3 is built from 14 residues. The CDR3: CASSAAAGATEAFF. The CDR3 nucleotides are TGTGCCAGTAGTGCCGCCGCAGGGGCCACTGAAGCTTTCTTT.

The chain has TRBV30 and TRBJ2-3, with D perhaps matching TRBD2 (5 bases). Trimming stripped 2 bases from V and 0 bases from J, with 12 bases between. In germline, CDR1 is GTSNPN, CDR2 SVGIG (reference sequence). The CDR3 covers 15 residues. The CDR3 DNA sequence: TGTGCCTGGAGTAACGGAGCGGCTAGCACAGATACGCAGTATTTT. Translating it yields CAWSNGAASTDTQYF.

V gene TRBV6-1 combines with J gene TRBJ1-6; a possible D gene is TRBD1 (5 bases). The CDR3 has 15 amino acids. Germline-derived CDR1 and CDR2 are MNHNS and SASEGT. V was trimmed by 3 bases and J by 4 bases, leaving 10 bases between them. CDR3 in DNA: TGTGCCAGCAGTGACCGACAGACTTATAATTCACCCCTCCACTTT. Its protein is CASSDRQTYNSPLHF.

The table lists this clone with a count of one. V is TRBV29-1 and J is TRBJ2-3, with TRBD1 identical over 10 bases. The junction had 8 bases not matched to a gene; V was cut back by 7 bases and J by 4 bases. Germline V CDR1 and CDR2: SQVTM, ANQGSEA. The CDR3 runs to 14 residues. The CDR3 DNA is TGCAGCGCGGGACAGGGGATAGTATCAGATACGCAGTATTTT. Amino acid sequence: CSAGQGIVSDTQYF.

The V gene is TRBV6-1, the J gene TRBJ2-5; 9 bases are a match to TRBD1. CDR1 MNHNS and CDR2 SASEGT come from the germline V gene. V lost 3 bases and J lost 2; bases outside the gene matches: 7. This CDR3 has 16 residues. In nucleotides, the CDR3 is TGTGCCAGCAGTGACCCCAAGACAGGGGGGCAAGAGACCCAGTACTTC. Translating gives CASSDPKTGGQETQYF.

The CDR3 bases are TGTGCCTGGAATCAGGGGCTGGCTAGCAATCAGCCCCAGCATTTT. Its protein product is CAWNQGLASNQPQHF. The rearrangement uses TRBV30 and TRBJ1-5, with D maybe TRBD1 (6 bases). This CDR3 spans 15 amino acids. The germline CDR1 and CDR2 sequences are GTSNPN and SVGIG (reference sequence). V was cut by 4 bases and J by 0 bases, with 13 bases left in between.

V is TRBV30 and J is TRBJ2-4, with TRBD2 identical over 7 bases. The germline gives CDR1 GTSNPN, CDR2 SVGIG (reference sequence). The ends lost 5 bases at V and 5 bases at J; junction bases unmatched: 15. The CDR3 runs to 16 residues. For the CDR3, the DNA is TGTGCCTGGGGGGGGGTGCAGGGATTCGGAGAAAACATTCAGTACTTC. Translation: CAWGGVQGFGENIQYF.

The CDR3 protein is CASSVRFGPYEQYF. Here the CDR3 DNA reads TGTGCCAGCAGTGTCAGGTTTGGGCCTTACGAGCAGTACTTC. The chain joins TRBV27 to TRBJ2-7, with unresolved D. Germline CDR1 and CDR2: MNHEY and SMNVEV (reference sequence). The germline V and J ends were trimmed by 5 bases and 4 bases, with 15 bases remaining between them. This CDR3 is built from 14 residues.

This chain's CDR3 is CSARGTDTQYF. For the CDR3, the DNA is TGCAGTGCCAGGGGCACAGATACGCAGTATTTT. The chain is built from TRBV20-1 and TRBJ2-3; tentative D call: TRBD1 (5 bases). The CDR3 spans 11 residues. The ends were cut back, 6 bases at V and 1 base at J, with 5 bases in the middle. From germline, CDR1 is DFQATT and CDR2 SNEGSKA (reference sequence).

The V and J genes are TRBV7-8 and TRBJ2-7; possibly TRBD2 for D (5 bases). The CDR3 is made up of 16 amino acids. V lost 4 bases and J lost 0, with 16 bases in between. Germline CDR1 SGHVS, CDR2 FQNEAQ. Written as DNA, the CDR3 is TGTGCCAGCAGCTCCGATAGGACTGCAAGCTCCTACGAGCAGTACTTC. Amino acids: CASSSDRTASSYEQYF.

This chain uses TRBV4-1 with TRBJ2-7, with D possibly matching TRBD1 (6 bases). V was cut by 2 bases and J by 2 bases, with 19 bases left in between. The CDR3 sequence is 17 residues long. Germline lookup yields CDR1 MGHRA and CDR2 YSYEKL. DNA of the CDR3: TGCGCCAGCAGCCAACCTCGGACAGCTCTTACCCCCTACGAGCAGTACTTC. Translated: CASSQPRTALTPYEQYF.

The chain uses TRBV18 and TRBJ2-2, with 7 bases fitting TRBD1. This CDR3 has 16 amino acids. The germline CDR1 and CDR2 sequences are KGHSH and LQKENI. After removal of 3 bases from V and 7 bases from J, the junction contained 11 bases not matched to a gene. The CDR3 nucleotides read TGTGCCAGCTCACCCTCTACAGACAGGGTTGGCGGGGAGCTGTTTTTT. It is translated as CASSPSTDRVGGELFF. The full variable domain, with the rest looked up from reference TRBV18 and TRBJ2-2, is NAGVMQNPRHLVRRRGQEARLRCSPMKGHSHVYWYRQLPEEGLKFMVYLQKENIIDESGMPKERFSAEFPKEGPSILRIQQVVRGDSAAYFCASSPSTDRVGGELFFGEGSRLTVL.

The V gene is TRBV30, the J gene TRBJ2-5; a possible D gene is TRBD2 (7 bases). Trimming left V 4 bases short and J 5 bases short, with 14 bases between. The CDR3 has 13 residues. Germline V gives CDR1 GTSNPN, CDR2 SVGIG (reference sequence). CDR3 amino acids: CAWTTGGAETQYF. In DNA form, the CDR3 reads TGTGCCTGGACTACGGGGGGCGCGGAGACCCAGTACTTC. The whole variable domain, filled in from reference TRBV30 and TRBJ2-5, reads SQTIHQWPATLVQPVGSPLSLECTVEGTSNPNLYWYRQAAGRGLQLLFYSVGIGQISSEVPQNLSASRPQDRQFILSSKKLLLSDSGFYLCAWTTGGAETQYFGPGTRLLVL.

The chain is built from TRBV4-1 and TRBJ1-6; D may be TRBD1 (5 bases). This CDR3 has 18 amino acids. The germline V gene encodes CDR1 MGHRA and CDR2 YSYEKL. Trimming took 0 bases from V and 10 from J, leaving 22 bases between them. In DNA form, the CDR3 reads TGCGCCAGCAGCCAAGATCTCCAGGGCCGGCGGGATAGGTCACCCCTCCACTTT. This translates into CASSQDLQGRRDRSPLHF.

V usage is TRBV18 and J usage is TRBJ1-5; 7 bases align to TRBD1. Trimming took 6 bases from V and 2 from J; bases not matched to a gene: 10. Germline values: CDR1 KGHSH, CDR2 LQKENI. The CDR3 spans 16 residues. The CDR3 sequence is CASSPQGGRGNQPQHF. In DNA form, the CDR3 reads TGTGCCAGCTCGCCTCAAGGGGGCAGGGGCAATCAGCCCCAGCATTTT.

The CDR3 sequence is CASKPPTGTGNTIYF. CDR3 nucleotide sequence: TGTGCCAGCAAACCTCCCACAGGGACTGGAAACACCATATATTTT. The rearrangement uses TRBV28 and TRBJ1-3; a weak D match, TRBD1 (6 bases). Germline V gene sequence: CDR1 MDHEN, CDR2 SYDVKM. This CDR3 has 15 amino acids. V was shortened by 7 bases and J by 2 bases, with 15 bases between the two germline ends.

The chain has TRBV5-4 and TRBJ1-1; possible D gene TRBD1, 6 bases. The V gene's germline CDR1 is SGHNT and CDR2 YYREEE (reference sequence). The V end lost 0 bases, the J end lost 3 bases, and 12 bases lay between the germline ends. The CDR3 loop spans 15 amino acids. DNA for the CDR3: TGTGCCAGCAGCTTGGTCGGGGACACCGACACTGAAGCTTTCTTT. It is translated as CASSLVGDTDTEAFF.

The rearrangement joins TRBV18 to TRBJ1-4; tentatively, D is TRBD1 (5 bases). The ends were cut back, 6 bases at V and 0 bases at J, with 14 bases in the middle. Germline lookup yields CDR1 KGHSH and CDR2 LQKENI. CDR3 length: 16 residues. CDR3 loop: CASSGRGSATNEKLFF. In DNA form, the CDR3 reads TGTGCCAGCTCGGGGCGAGGGAGTGCAACTAATGAAAAACTGTTTTTT.

This clone occurred a few times. The chain is built from TRBV30 and TRBJ2-1, with D unresolved. V was shortened by 3 bases and J by 0 bases, with 9 bases between the two germline ends. Germline V gene data show CDR1 as GTSNPN and CDR2 as SVGIG (reference sequence). The CDR3 length is 14 residues. This chain's CDR3 is CAWSAEPSYNEQFF. The CDR3 DNA sequence: TGTGCCTGGAGCGCGGAGCCCTCCTACAATGAGCAGTTCTTC. Full variable domain (missing parts from reference TRBV30 and TRBJ2-1): SQTIHQWPATLVQPVGSPLSLECTVEGTSNPNLYWYRQAAGRGLQLLFYSVGIGQISSEVPQNLSASRPQDRQFILSSKKLLLSDSGFYLCAWSAEPSYNEQFFGPGTRLTVL.

The sample holds one count of this clone. V gene TRBV28 combines with J gene TRBJ1-2, with a tentative D call TRBD1 (6 bases). This CDR3 comprises 13 residues. Between the trimmed V and J ends, which lost 7 bases and 1 base, there was a span of 10 bases. Germline CDR1 and CDR2: MDHEN and SYDVKM. As DNA, the CDR3 is TGTGCCAGCACCAAACAGGGTAACTATGGCTACACCTTC. Its translation: CASTKQGNYGYTF.

This rearrangement joins TRBV28 to TRBJ2-7; 9 positions agree with TRBD1. The CDR3 has 14 amino acids. CDR1 is MDHEN, CDR2 SYDVKM, per germline. Trimming cost V 3 bases and J 7 bases; bases outside gene matches: 7. The CDR3 nucleotides read TGTGCCAGCAGTTTGAAACAGGGGGCGCGAGAGCAGTACTTC. Protein: CASSLKQGAREQYF.

The chain employs TRBV2 and TRBJ2-7, with unresolved D. CDR3 length equals 9 residues. Trimming removed 6 bases at V and 9 bases at J, with 6 bases between. Germline-derived CDR1 and CDR2 are SNHLY and FYNNEI. CDR3 bases: TGTGCCAGCAGGCTGGTGCAGTACTTC. Encoded protein: CASRLVQYF.

This clone was seen a handful of times. V is TRBV30 and J is TRBJ2-7; TRBD2 matches at 13 bases. CDR3 size: 16 residues. V was pared by 3 bases and J by 6 bases, with 11 bases of the junction left unmatched. Germline V CDR1 and CDR2: GTSNPN, SVGIG (reference sequence). This chain's CDR3 is CAWSGGLAGLSAEQYF. DNA for the CDR3: TGTGCCTGGAGCGGGGGACTAGCGGGGCTCTCCGCCGAGCAGTACTTC.

The chain uses TRBV11-3 and TRBJ1-1, with D maybe TRBD1 (5 bases). The CDR3 is 13 residues long. CDR1 SGHNT and CDR2 YENEEA come from the germline V gene. The germline V and J ends were trimmed by 3 bases and 5 bases, with 10 bases remaining between them. In DNA form, the CDR3 reads TGTGCCAGCAGCTTTGGGGGGGAAACTGAAGCTTTCTTT. It is translated as CASSFGGETEAFF.

The chain recombines TRBV6-1 with TRBJ1-1; D unclear. CDR1 is MNHNS and CDR2 is SASEGT in the germline V gene. The CDR3 runs to 14 residues. The germline V and J ends were trimmed by 5 bases and 1 base, with 11 bases remaining between them. The CDR3 loop is CASSYNTANTEAFF. In nucleotides, the CDR3 is TGTGCCAGCAGTTATAATACAGCGAACACTGAAGCTTTCTTT.